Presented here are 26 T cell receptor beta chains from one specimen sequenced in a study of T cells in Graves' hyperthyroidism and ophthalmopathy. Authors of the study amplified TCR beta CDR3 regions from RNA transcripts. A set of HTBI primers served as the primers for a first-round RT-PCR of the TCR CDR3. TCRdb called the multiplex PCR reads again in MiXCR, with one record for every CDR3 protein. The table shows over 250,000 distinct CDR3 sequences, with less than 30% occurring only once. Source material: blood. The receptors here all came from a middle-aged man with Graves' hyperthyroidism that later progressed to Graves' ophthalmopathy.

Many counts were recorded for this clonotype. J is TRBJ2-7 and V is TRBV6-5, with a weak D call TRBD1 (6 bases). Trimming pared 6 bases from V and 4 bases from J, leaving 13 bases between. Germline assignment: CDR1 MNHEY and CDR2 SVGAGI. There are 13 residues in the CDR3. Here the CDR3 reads CASRRLGQYEQYF. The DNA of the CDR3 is TGTGCCAGCAGACGCCTAGGACAGTACGAGCAGTACTTC.

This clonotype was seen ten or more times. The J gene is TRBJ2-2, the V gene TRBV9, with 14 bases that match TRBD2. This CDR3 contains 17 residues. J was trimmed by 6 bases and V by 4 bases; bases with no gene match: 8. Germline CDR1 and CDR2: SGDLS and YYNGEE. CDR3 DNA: TGTGCCAGCAGCCCCACGGGACTAGCGGGAGTTGCCGGGGAGCTGTTTTTT. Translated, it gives CASSPTGLAGVAGELFF.

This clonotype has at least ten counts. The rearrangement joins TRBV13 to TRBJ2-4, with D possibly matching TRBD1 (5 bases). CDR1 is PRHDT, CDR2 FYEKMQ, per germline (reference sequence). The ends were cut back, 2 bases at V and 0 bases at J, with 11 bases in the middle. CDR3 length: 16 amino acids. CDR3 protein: CASSLSDSSAKNIQYF. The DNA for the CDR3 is TGTGCCAGCAGCTTATCCGACAGTTCAGCCAAAAACATTCAGTACTTC. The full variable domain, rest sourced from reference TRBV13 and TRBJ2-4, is AAGVIQSPRHLIKEKRETATLKCYPIPRHDTVYWYQQGPGQDPQFLISFYEKMQSDKGSIPDRFSAQQFSDYHSELNMSSLELGDSALYFCASSLSDSSAKNIQYFGAGTRLSVL.

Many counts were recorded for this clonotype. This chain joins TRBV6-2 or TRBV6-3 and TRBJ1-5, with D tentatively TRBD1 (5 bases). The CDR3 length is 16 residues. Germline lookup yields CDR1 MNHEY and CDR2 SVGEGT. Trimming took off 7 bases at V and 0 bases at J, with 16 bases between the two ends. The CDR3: CASTLGTTYSNQPQHF. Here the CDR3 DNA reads TGTGCCAGCACCCTTGGGACTACCTATAGCAATCAGCCCCAGCATTTT.

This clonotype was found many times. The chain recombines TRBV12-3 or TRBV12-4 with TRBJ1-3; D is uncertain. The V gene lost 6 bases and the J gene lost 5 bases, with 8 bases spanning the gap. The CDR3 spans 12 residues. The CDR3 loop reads CASSYFRNTIYF. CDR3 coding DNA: TGTGCCAGCAGCTACTTTAGAAACACCATATATTTT.

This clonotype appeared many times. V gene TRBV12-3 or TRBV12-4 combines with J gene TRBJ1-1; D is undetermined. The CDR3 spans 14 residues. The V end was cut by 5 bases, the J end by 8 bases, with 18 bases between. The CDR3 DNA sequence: TGTGCCAGCAGTCGTGATTTATCGCGGCCCGAAGCTTTCTTT. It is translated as CASSRDLSRPEAFF.

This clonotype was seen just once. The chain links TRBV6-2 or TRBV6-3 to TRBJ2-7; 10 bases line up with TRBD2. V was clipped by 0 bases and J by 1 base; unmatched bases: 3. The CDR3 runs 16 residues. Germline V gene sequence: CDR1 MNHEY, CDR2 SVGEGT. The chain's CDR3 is CASSYSILAGSYEQYF. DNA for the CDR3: TGTGCCAGCAGTTACTCGATACTAGCGGGATCCTACGAGCAGTACTTC.

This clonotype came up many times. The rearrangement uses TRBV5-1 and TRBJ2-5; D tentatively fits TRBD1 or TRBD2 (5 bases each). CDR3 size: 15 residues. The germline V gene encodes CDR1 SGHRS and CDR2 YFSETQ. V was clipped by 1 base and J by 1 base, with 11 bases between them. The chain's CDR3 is CASSLWDGLQETQYF. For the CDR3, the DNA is TGCGCCAGCAGCTTGTGGGACGGACTCCAAGAGACCCAGTACTTC.

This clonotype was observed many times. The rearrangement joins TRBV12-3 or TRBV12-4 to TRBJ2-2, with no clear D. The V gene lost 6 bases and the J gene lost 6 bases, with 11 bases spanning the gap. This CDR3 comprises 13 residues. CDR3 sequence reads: CASRPVEAGELFF. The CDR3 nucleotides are TGTGCCAGCAGGCCCGTAGAAGCCGGGGAGCTGTTTTTT.

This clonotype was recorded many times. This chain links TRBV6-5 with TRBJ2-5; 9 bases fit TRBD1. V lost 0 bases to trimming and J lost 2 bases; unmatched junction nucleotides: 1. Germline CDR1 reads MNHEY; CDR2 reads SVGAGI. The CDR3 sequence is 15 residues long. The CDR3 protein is CASSYSDRGQETQYF. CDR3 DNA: TGTGCCAGCAGTTACTCCGACAGGGGGCAAGAGACCCAGTACTTC.

The CDR3 here is CASSRIAGGLTQYF. DNA for the CDR3: TGTGCCAGCTCTCGAATAGCGGGAGGGCTTACGCAGTATTTT. The rearrangement links TRBV6-1 to TRBJ2-3; 11 bases are shared with TRBD2. V dropped 8 bases and J dropped 8; count of bases not matched to a gene: 9. This CDR3 spans 14 amino acids. Germline CDR1 reads MNHNS; CDR2 reads SASEGT.

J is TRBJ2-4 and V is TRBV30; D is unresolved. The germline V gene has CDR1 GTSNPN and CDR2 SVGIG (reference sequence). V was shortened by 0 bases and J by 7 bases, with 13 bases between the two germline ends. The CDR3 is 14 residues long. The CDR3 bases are TGTGCCTGGAGTGTACGGTTACGCCGGAACATTCAGTACTTC. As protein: CAWSVRLRRNIQYF.

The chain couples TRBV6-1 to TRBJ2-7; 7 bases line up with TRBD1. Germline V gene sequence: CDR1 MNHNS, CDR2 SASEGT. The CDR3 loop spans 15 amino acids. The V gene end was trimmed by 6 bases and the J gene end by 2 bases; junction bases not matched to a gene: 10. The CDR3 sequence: CASSEQGVKPYEQYF. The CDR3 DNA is TGTGCCAGCAGCGAGCAGGGGGTAAAGCCCTACGAGCAGTACTTC.

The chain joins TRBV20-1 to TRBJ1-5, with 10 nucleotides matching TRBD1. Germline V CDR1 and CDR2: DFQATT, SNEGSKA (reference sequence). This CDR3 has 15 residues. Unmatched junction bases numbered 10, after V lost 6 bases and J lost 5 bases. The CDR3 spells CSAATGGELYQPQHF. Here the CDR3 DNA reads TGCAGTGCCGCGACAGGGGGCGAATTATATCAGCCCCAGCATTTT.

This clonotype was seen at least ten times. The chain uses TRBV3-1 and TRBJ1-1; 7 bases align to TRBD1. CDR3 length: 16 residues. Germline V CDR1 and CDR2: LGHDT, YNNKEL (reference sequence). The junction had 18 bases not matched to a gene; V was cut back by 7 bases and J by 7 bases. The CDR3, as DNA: TGTGCCAGCACATATCGATCTAAGACAGGGAGATTTGAAGCTTTCTTT. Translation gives CASTYRSKTGRFEAFF.

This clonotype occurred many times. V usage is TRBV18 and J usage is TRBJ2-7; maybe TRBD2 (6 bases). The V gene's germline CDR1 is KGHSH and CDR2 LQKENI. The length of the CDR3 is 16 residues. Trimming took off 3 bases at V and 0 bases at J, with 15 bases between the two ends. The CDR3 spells CASSPVLAASSYEQYF. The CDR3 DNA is TGTGCCAGCTCACCGGTACTAGCTGCCAGCTCCTACGAGCAGTACTTC.

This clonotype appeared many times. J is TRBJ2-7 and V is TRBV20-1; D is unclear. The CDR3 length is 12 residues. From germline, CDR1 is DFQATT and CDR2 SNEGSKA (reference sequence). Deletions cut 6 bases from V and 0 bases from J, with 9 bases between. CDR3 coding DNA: TGCAGTGCCTCAGGTGTCTCCTACGAGCAGTACTTC. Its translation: CSASGVSYEQYF.

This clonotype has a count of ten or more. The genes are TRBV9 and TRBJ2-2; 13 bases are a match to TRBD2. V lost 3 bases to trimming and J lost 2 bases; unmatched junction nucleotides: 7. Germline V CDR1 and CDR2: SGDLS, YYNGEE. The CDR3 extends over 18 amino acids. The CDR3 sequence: CASSGTSGRALNTGELFF. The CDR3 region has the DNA TGTGCCAGCAGCGGCACTAGCGGGAGGGCCCTCAACACCGGGGAGCTGTTTTTT.

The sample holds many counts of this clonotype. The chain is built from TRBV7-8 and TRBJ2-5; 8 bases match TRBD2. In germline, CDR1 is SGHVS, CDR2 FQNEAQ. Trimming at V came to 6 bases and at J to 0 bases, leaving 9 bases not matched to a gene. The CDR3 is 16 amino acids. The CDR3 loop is CASRRLAGRDQETQYF. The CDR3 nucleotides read TGTGCCAGCAGAAGATTAGCGGGAAGAGACCAAGAGACCCAGTACTTC.

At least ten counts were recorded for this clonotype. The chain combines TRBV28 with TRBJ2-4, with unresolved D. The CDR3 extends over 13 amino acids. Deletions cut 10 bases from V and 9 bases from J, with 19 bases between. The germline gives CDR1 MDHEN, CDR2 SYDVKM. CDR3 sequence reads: CATALGFVGIQYF. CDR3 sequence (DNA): TGTGCCACCGCCCTCGGTTTCGTAGGCATTCAGTACTTC.

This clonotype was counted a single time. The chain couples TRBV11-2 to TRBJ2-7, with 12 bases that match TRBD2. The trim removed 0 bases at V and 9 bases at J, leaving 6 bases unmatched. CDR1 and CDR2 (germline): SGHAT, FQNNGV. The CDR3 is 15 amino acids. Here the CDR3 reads CASSLEGLAGVGQYF. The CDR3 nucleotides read TGTGCCAGCAGCTTAGAGGGACTAGCGGGCGTTGGGCAGTACTTC.

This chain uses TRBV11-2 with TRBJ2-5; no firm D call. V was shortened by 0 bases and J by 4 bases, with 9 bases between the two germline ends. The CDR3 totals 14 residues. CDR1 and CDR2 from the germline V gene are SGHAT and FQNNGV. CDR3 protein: CASSLEGKAETQYF. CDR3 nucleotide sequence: TGTGCCAGCAGCTTAGAGGGGAAGGCAGAGACCCAGTACTTC.

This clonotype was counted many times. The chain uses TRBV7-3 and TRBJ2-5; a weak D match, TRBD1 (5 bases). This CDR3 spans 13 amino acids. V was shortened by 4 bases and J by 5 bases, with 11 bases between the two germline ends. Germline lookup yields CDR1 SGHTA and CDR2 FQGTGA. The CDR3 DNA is TGTGCCAGCAGCTCAGGGTTAGGGGAGACCCAGTACTTC. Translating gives CASSSGLGETQYF.

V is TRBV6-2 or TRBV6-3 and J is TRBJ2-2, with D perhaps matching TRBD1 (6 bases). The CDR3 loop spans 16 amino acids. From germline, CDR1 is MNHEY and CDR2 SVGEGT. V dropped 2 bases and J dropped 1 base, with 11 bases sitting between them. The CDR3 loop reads CASSYPPTGNTGELFF. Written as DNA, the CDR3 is TGTGCCAGCAGTTACCCACCGACAGGGAACACCGGGGAGCTGTTTTTT.

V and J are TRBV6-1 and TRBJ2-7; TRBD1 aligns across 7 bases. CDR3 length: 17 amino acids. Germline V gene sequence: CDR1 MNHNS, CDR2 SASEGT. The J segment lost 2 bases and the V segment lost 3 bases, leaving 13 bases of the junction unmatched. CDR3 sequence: CASSETRGQPGPYEQYF. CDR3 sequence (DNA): TGTGCCAGCAGTGAGACCAGGGGACAGCCGGGCCCCTACGAGCAGTACTTC.

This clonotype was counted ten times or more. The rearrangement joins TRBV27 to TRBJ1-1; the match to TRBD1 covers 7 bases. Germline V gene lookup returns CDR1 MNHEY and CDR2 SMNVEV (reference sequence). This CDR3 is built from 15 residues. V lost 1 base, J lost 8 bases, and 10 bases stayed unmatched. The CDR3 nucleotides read TGTGCCAGCAGTTTATGGGGGGACAGCAGGGCCGAAGCTTTCTTT. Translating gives CASSLWGDSRAEAFF.